This passage covers 16 T cell receptor beta chains from one sample sequenced in a study of T cell responses to AZD1222 COVID-19 vaccine. Data came from immunoSEQ multiplex PCR; TCRdb stores just in-frame clones and leaves some out. The sample consists of about 150,000 clones, approximately 90% of them appearing once. Sequenced here: peripheral blood, sampled 28 days after the second AZD1222 dose. These receptors were obtained from an adult who received the AZD1222 COVID-19 vaccine.

The genes are TRBV9 and TRBJ2-2; TRBD1 matches at 8 bases. Germline CDR1 SGDLS, CDR2 YYNGEE. The CDR3 contains 19 residues. V shed 3 bases and J 3 bases; nucleotides not matched to a gene: 16. The CDR3 region is CASSAPGQGRRYDTGELFF. The CDR3 bases are TGTGCCAGCAGCGCACCCGGACAGGGCCGGCGTTACGACACCGGGGAGCTGTTTTTT. Variable domain in full (rest from reference TRBV9 and TRBJ2-2): DSGVTQTPKHLITATGQRVTLRCSPRSGDLSVYWYQQSLDQGLQFLIQYYNGEERAKGNILERFSAQQFPDLHSELNLSSLELGDSALYFCASSAPGQGRRYDTGELFFGEGSRLTVL.

The V and J genes are TRBV5-1 and TRBJ1-2, with D possibly being TRBD1 (5 bases). V shed 0 bases and J shed 4 bases, with 16 bases lying between them. The germline V gene encodes CDR1 SGHRS and CDR2 YFSETQ. The CDR3 covers 16 residues. CDR3 DNA sequence: TGCGCCAGCAGCTTGGATAAGGGGCGCCCACCCTATGGCTACACCTTC. Translation: CASSLDKGRPPYGYTF. The whole variable domain, filled in from reference TRBV5-1 and TRBJ1-2, reads KAGVTQTPRYLIKTRGQQVTLSCSPISGHRSVSWYQQTPGQGLQFLFEYFSETQRNKGNFPGRFSGRQFSNSRSEMNVSTLELGDSALYLCASSLDKGRPPYGYTFGSGTRLTVV.

The chain uses TRBV10-2 and TRBJ2-7; 7 bases line up with TRBD2. J gave up 3 bases and V 2 bases, and 7 bases lay outside the gene matches. Germline V gene data show CDR1 as WSHSY and CDR2 as SAAADI. The CDR3 is made up of 15 amino acids. The CDR3 nucleotides read TGCGCCAGCAGTGAGCGTGATAGCGGGCTCTACGAGCAGTACTTC. Amino acid sequence: CASSERDSGLYEQYF.

J is TRBJ1-5 and V is TRBV4-1, with D perhaps TRBD1 (6 bases). The CDR3 covers 15 residues. From germline, CDR1 is MGHRA and CDR2 YSYEKL. V dropped 4 bases and J dropped 7 bases, with 17 bases sitting between them. CDR3 loop: CASSPGPGARQPQHF. The DNA of the CDR3 is TGCGCCAGCAGCCCAGGTCCAGGGGCCAGGCAGCCCCAGCATTTT.

The chain carries TRBV5-1 and TRBJ1-4; TRBD1 matches at 8 bases. Germline CDR1 and CDR2: SGHRS and YFSETQ. This CDR3 is built from 15 residues. Trimming removed 4 bases from V and 7 bases from J; junction bases left unmatched: 9. The CDR3 loop reads CASSPRQGRAEKLFF. The CDR3 region has the DNA TGCGCCAGCAGCCCGCGACAGGGGAGGGCTGAAAAACTGTTTTTT.

The CDR3 loop reads CASSPTSNQPQHF. CDR3 DNA: TGTGCCAGCAGTCCGACAAGCAATCAGCCCCAGCATTTT. The rearrangement uses TRBV6-5 and TRBJ1-5; D gene uncertain. Trimming removed 5 bases from V and 1 base from J, with 6 bases in between. The CDR3 is made up of 13 amino acids. CDR1 is MNHEY, CDR2 SVGAGI, per germline.

This CDR3 is CASSKEFRGQQYF. The DNA of the CDR3 is TGTGCCAGCAGCAAAGAATTCAGGGGCCAGCAGTACTTC. The chain couples TRBV21-1 to TRBJ2-7; the D call TRBD1 from the table was never checked on the DNA. TRBV21-1 is tagged as a pseudogene. The CDR3 is made up of 13 amino acids.

The chain employs TRBV27 and TRBJ1-6; 7 nucleotides match TRBD1. V shed 3 bases, J shed 11 bases, and the junction held 10 bases outside the gene matches. Germline V CDR1 and CDR2: MNHEY, SMNVEV (reference sequence). The CDR3 contains 15 residues. The CDR3 coding sequence is TGTGCCAGCAGTTTGGGCATAACAGGGGCGACACCCCTCCACTTT. Translated, it gives CASSLGITGATPLHF.

The sample holds one count of this clone. This chain joins TRBV24-1 and TRBJ2-2, with TRBD1 matching 9 bases. CDR1 and CDR2 (germline): KGHDR, SFDVKD. The CDR3 covers 16 residues. Trimming cost V 3 bases and J 5 bases; bases outside gene matches: 6. The CDR3 loop reads CATSDTDRGRTGELFF. CDR3 DNA: TGTGCCACCAGTGATACCGACAGGGGGAGAACCGGGGAGCTGTTTTTT.

The rearrangement uses TRBV5-1 and TRBJ2-3; TRBD1 matches at 7 bases. CDR1 SGHRS and CDR2 YFSETQ come from the germline V gene. Trimming took 3 bases from V and 0 from J; bases not matched to a gene: 1. The CDR3 runs 14 residues. As DNA, the CDR3 is TGCGCCAGCAGCTGGGACAGTAGCACAGATACGCAGTATTTT. Protein: CASSWDSSTDTQYF.

V usage is TRBV7-9 and J usage is TRBJ2-2; unclear D gene. V lost 4 bases and J 8 bases, leaving 11 bases between the germline ends. Germline-derived CDR1 and CDR2 are SEHNR and FQNEAQ (reference sequence). This CDR3 has 13 residues. CDR3 region: CASSSRFVGELFF. CDR3 in DNA: TGTGCCAGCAGCTCCCGGTTCGTAGGGGAGCTGTTTTTT.

This rearrangement joins TRBV3-1 (or the pseudogene TRBV3-2) to TRBJ1-3; D ambiguous. This CDR3 is 14 amino acids long. CDR1 LGHDT and CDR2 YNNKEL come from the germline V gene (reference sequence). Trimming stripped 2 bases from V and 0 bases from J, with 5 bases between. DNA of the CDR3: TGTGCCAGCAGCCAAAGCGGCTCTGGAAACACCATATATTTT. It translates to CASSQSGSGNTIYF.

This chain uses TRBV23-1 with TRBJ1-1; 9 bases match TRBD1. TRBV23-1 belongs to the ORF category, with a function that is uncertain. J lost 1 base, V lost 6 bases, and 6 bases had no gene match. The CDR3 contains 15 residues. The CDR3 loop is CASSLTGGANTEAFF. As DNA, the CDR3 is TGCGCCAGCAGCCTAACAGGGGGCGCGAACACTGAAGCTTTCTTT.

This chain links TRBV25-1 with TRBJ1-1; weak D call: TRBD1 (5 bases). Trimming removed 3 bases at V and 4 bases at J, with 15 bases between. The CDR3 consists of 15 residues. In germline, CDR1 is MGHDK, CDR2 SYGVNS. The CDR3 DNA sequence: TGTGCCAGCAGTGAGGGCAGGGTGGGGGGCACTGAAGCTTTCTTT. Encoded protein: CASSEGRVGGTEAFF.

The chain couples TRBV29-1 to TRBJ2-7; no firm D call. The V end lost 0 bases, the J end lost 9 bases, and 9 bases lay between the germline ends. CDR3 length: 11 amino acids. CDR1 is SQVTM and CDR2 is ANQGSEA in the germline V gene. The CDR3 nucleotides read TGCAGCGTTGAAGATCTGGGCGGGCAGTACTTC. It translates to CSVEDLGGQYF.

The chain combines TRBV9 with TRBJ2-7; TRBD1 or TRBD2 may be the D gene (5 bases each). Germline lookup yields CDR1 SGDLS and CDR2 YYNGEE. V was clipped by 0 bases and J by 3 bases, with 13 bases between them. CDR3 length equals 15 residues. The CDR3 is CASSVGGSKGYEQYF. In DNA form, the CDR3 reads TGTGCCAGCAGCGTAGGGGGGAGCAAGGGCTACGAGCAGTACTTC.